The sequence of this T cell receptor (beta chain) was determined in a study of CXCR3-negative and CXCR3-positive naive CD8 T cells. Study results and limitations: Naive CXCR3-negative and CXCR3-positive cells had similar TRBV-TRBJ usage; memory differed. Naive subsets expressed similar surface CD5; TRB CDR3 features served to infer TCR strength.

On this clonotype: As yet, its antigen is unknown.

In triplicate, each CD8+ T cell subset was sorted at under 350,000 cells per replicate. CD45RO-CCR7+CD27+CD95- was the phenotype of naive CD8+ T cells. Through 5' RACE with UMI labels, the TRB cDNA libraries were prepared. TCRdb re-called the 5' RACE reads, yielding one record per CDR3 amino acid sequence without DNA. The listing records tens of thousands of distinct CDR3 sequences. Sequencing used naive CXCR3- CD8+ T cells from blood. Specified subset: CD45RO-CCR7+CD27+CD95- naive CD8+ T cells lacking CXCR3 (TNR3-). The TCR was taken from a human donor in good health. Some clones in this sample may be carry-over from other donors' samples.

The CDR3 here is CASSSGTHNEQSF. V and J are TRBV12-3 or TRBV12-4 and TRBJ2-1; there is no DNA to check the TCRdb D call of TRBD1. The CDR3 contains 13 residues.